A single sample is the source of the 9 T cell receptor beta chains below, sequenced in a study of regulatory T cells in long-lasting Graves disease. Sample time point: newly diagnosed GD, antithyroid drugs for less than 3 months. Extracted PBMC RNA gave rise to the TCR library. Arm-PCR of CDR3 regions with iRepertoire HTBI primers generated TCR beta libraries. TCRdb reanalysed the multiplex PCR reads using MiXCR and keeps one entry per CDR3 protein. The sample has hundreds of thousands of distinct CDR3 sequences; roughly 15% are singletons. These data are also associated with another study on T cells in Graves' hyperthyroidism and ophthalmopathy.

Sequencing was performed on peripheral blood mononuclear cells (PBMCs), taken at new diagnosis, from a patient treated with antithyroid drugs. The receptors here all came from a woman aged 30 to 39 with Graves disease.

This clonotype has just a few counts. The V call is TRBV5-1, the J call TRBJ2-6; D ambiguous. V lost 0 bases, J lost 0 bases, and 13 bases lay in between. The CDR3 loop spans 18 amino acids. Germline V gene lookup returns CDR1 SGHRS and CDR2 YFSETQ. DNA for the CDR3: TGCGCCAGCAGCTTGGGATTAGGCGTTAGCTCTGGGGCCAACGTCCTGACTTTC. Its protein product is CASSLGLGVSSGANVLTF.

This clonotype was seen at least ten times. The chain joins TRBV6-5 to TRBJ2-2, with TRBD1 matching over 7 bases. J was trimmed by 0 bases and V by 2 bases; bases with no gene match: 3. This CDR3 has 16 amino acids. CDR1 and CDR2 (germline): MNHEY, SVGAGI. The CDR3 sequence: CASSYEGTANTGELFF. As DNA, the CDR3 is TGTGCCAGCAGTTACGAGGGGACAGCGAACACCGGGGAGCTGTTTTTT.

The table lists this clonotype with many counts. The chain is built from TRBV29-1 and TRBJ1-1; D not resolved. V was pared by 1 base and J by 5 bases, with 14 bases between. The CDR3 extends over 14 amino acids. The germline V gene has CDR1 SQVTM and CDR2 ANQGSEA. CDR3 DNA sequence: TGCAGCGTTGAAGGCACCTCGGGATGGACTGAAGCTTTCTTT. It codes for CSVEGTSGWTEAFF.

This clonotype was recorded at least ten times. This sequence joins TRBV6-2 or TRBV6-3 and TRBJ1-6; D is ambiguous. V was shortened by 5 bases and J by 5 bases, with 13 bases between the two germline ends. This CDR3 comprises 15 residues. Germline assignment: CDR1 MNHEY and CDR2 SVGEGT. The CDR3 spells CASSERAGNNSPLHF. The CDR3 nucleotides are TGTGCCAGCAGTGAACGGGCAGGCAATAATTCACCCCTCCACTTT.

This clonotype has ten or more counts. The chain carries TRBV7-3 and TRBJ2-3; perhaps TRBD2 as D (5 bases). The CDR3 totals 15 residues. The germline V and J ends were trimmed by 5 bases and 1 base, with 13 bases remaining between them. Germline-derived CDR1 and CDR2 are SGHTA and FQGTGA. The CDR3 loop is CASSPGKGGTDTQYF. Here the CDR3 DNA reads TGTGCCAGCAGCCCTGGAAAGGGAGGCACAGATACGCAGTATTTT.

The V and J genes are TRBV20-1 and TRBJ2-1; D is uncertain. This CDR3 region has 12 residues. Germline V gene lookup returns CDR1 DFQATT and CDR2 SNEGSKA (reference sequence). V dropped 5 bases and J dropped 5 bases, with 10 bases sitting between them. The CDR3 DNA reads TGCAGTGCTCGGCGAGGTAACAATGAGCAGTTCTTC. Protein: CSARRGNNEQFF.

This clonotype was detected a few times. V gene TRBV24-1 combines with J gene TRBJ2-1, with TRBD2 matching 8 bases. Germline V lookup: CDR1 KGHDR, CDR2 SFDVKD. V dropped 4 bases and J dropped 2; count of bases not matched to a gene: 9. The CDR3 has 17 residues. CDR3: CATSDYPPGGAYNEQFF. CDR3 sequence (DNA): TGTGCCACCAGTGACTACCCCCCGGGGGGGGCCTACAATGAGCAGTTCTTC.

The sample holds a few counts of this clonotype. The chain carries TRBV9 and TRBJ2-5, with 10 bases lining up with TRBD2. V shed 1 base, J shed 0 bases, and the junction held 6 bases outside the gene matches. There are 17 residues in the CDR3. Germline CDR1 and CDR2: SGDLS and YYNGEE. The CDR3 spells CASSVTSGKRDQETQYF. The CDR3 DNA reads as TGTGCCAGCAGCGTAACTAGCGGGAAAAGGGACCAAGAGACCCAGTACTTC.

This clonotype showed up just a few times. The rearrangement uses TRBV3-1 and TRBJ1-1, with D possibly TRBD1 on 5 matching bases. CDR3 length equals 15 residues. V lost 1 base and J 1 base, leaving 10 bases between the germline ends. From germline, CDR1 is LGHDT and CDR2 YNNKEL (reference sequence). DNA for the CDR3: TGTGCCAGCAGCCAAGCCGGTGGGGGGAACACTGAAGCTTTCTTT. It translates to CASSQAGGGNTEAFF.